These T cell receptor beta chains were read from a single sample in a study of blood T cell repertoires in COVID-19. Measured with immunoSEQ multiplex PCR; TCRdb has only the in-frame clones, and not every one. The sample carries roughly 290,000 clones, over 75% recorded once. Material for sequencing was PBMCs or T cells enriched from blood (not recorded which). These receptors originate from a young man who had recovered from COVID-19. Both conserved end residues are part of each CDR3.

v_call,j_call,cdr3_aa
TRBV7-9,TRBJ1-2,CASNRPTATYNYGYTF
TRBV3-1/TRBV3-2,TRBJ1-6,CASRPGHHNSPLHF
TRBV7-9,TRBJ1-1,CASSLTTGPGAEAFF
TRBV5-4,TRBJ2-7,CASRWQGANEQYF
TRBV18,TRBJ2-3,CASSPRAASGGPLADTQYF
TRBV5-1,TRBJ1-1,CASSPGVGQGAFF
TRBV12-3/TRBV12-4,TRBJ1-2,CATKTYSNYGYTF
TRBV19,TRBJ1-5,CASSYTGTSNQPQHF
TRBV7-3,TRBJ2-5,CASSLSGAAQETQYF
TRBV6-5,TRBJ1-6,CASSYSHPGLGSPLHF
TRBV2,TRBJ2-2,CASSGVRGRSGGELFF
TRBV4-1,TRBJ2-6,CASSQGQGYSGANVLTF
TRBV15,TRBJ2-3,CATGRTGGTRRTDTQYF
TRBV5-1,TRBJ2-7,CASSRPGTVYEQYF
TRBV6-5,TRBJ1-5,CASSYGAYNQPQHF
TRBV3-1/TRBV3-2,TRBJ1-2,CASSHLSGGENYGYTF
TRBV29-1,TRBJ2-7,CSVETSETYEQYF
TRBV5-4,TRBJ1-1,CASSLGGGTEAFF
TRBV5-1,TRBJ1-2,CASRPGGQGPSYTF
TRBV27,TRBJ2-1,CASSLGLALQAYNEQFF
TRBV2,TRBJ1-2,CASSLSTGGDLNYGYTF
TRBV5-4,TRBJ2-2,CASSLQGVNTGELFF
TRBV9,TRBJ2-3,CASSPGGRSTDTQYF
TRBV4-3,TRBJ2-1,CASSPGLAGGWNNEQFF
TRBV3-1/TRBV3-2,TRBJ1-2,CASSHETGQYGYTF
TRBV13,TRBJ1-2,CASSLRAGAAYGYTF
TRBV13,TRBJ1-4,CASSRNRGGEKLFF
TRBV2,TRBJ2-1,CASSGTSGQSYNEQFF
TRBV28,TRBJ2-5,CASSSRQGVREETQYF
TRBV6-4,TRBJ2-1,CASFGAREVYNEQFF
TRBV7-6,TRBJ2-5,CASSPASGGKETQYF
TRBV7-9,TRBJ2-2,CASSSRDRNTGELFF
TRBV20-1,TRBJ1-6,CSASSQGWDSPLHF
TRBV6-5,TRBJ1-1,CATGTGDTEAFF
TRBV18,TRBJ1-1,CASSAGTGGNTEAFF
TRBV21-1,TRBJ2-1,CASSKRGAGGPYNEQFF
TRBV7-9,TRBJ1-5,CASSPTGYSNQPQHF
TRBV7-9,TRBJ1-3,CASSHDLQGAAGNTIYF
TRBV13,TRBJ1-5,CASSLGIGSNQPQHF
TRBV7-9,TRBJ1-1,CASSSTGTGPERLGTEAFF
TRBV20-1,TRBJ2-5,CSASRGGYQETQYF
TRBV30,TRBJ1-6,CAWSQGINSPLHF
TRBV2,TRBJ1-1,CASSGEMNTEAFF
TRBV5-1,TRBJ2-3,CASRPRGVGLADTQYF
TRBV10-3,TRBJ1-2,CATWPGFQGYRGYTF
TRBV7-2,TRBJ2-2,CASSFLGGAVTGELFF
TRBV12-3/TRBV12-4,TRBJ2-7,CASSLTGGEQYF
TRBV10-3,TRBJ1-3,CAISGTAGNTIYF